This T cell receptor beta chain was recovered during a study of blood T cell repertoires in COVID-19. Across the study: Samples taken during acute and convalescent COVID-19 were collected in the United States, Italy and Spain. T cells, B-cell-depleted T cells, or PBMCs provided the cDNA or gDNA that served as material.

The CDR3 spans 14 residues. J was trimmed by 6 bases and V by 3 bases; bases with no gene match: 4. Germline values: CDR1 SGDLS, CDR2 YYNGEE. In the authors' workflow: Nucleated cell number was recorded as an estimate derived from reference gene primer amplification. Produced via immunoSEQ multiplex PCR; TCRdb's table is partial and in-frame only. V and J calls and clone size come straight from that table; D and trimming were deduced from the DNA. The profile shows approximately 61,000 clones, around 87% of them singletons. The chain recombines TRBV9 with TRBJ2-1; 9 nucleotides line up with TRBD2. This clonotype originated in a human donor in a cohort sampled during active COVID-19. Sequencing was carried out using peripheral blood. CDR3 DNA sequence: TGTGCCAGCAGCGCCCTGACTAGCGGCAATGAGCAGTTCTTC. This gives the protein CASSALTSGNEQFF.